The subject of this entry is one T cell receptor beta chain. Its antigen is undetermined. V lost 3 bases to trimming and J lost 6 bases; unmatched junction nucleotides: 8. CDR3 length equals 16 residues. CDR1 and CDR2 from the germline V gene are SGDLS and YYNGEE. The method was immunoSEQ multiplex PCR; TCRdb's version includes in-frame clones alone and lacks a portion of them. This sample has about 160,000 clones; approximately 96% occur once, and the top ten carry approximately 1%. This entry belongs to a study of cytomegalovirus exposure and HLA in healthy donors. Findings and limits, study-wide: Published work reported that the classifier diagnosed cytomegalovirus status with high specificity and sensitivity. Cytomegalovirus association was listed for approximately 150 TCR beta chains.

This clonotype originated in a woman in her late teens or twenties in good health and CMV-seronegative. The chain joins TRBV9 to TRBJ2-1; 11 nucleotides match TRBD2. Sequenced input: PBMCs. CDR3 bases: TGTGCCAGCAGCGCCCGTAGCGGGGGGGCCCTCAATGAGCAGTTCTTC. Its protein product is CASSARSGGALNEQFF.